Listed here are 9 T cell receptor beta chains from one sample, sequenced in a study of cytomegalovirus exposure and HLA in healthy donors. 60 Vbeta and 13 Jbeta primers were used in PCR. The repertoire was sequenced with immunoSEQ multiplex PCR; TCRdb's copy has only in-frame clones and lacks some. The data hold more than 75,000 clones, with roughly 74% observed a single time. The specimen sequenced was PBMCs. Receptors originate from a woman aged 45 to 65 in good health and CMV-seropositive.

DNA of the CDR3: TGTGCCAGTCGTGGTGCTCTCAGGACAGATACGCAGTATTTT. Translating gives CASRGALRTDTQYF. V gene TRBV28 combines with J gene TRBJ2-3; D gene unclear. V lost 9 bases to trimming and J lost 3 bases, with 16 bases between them. There are 14 residues in the CDR3. Germline lookup yields CDR1 MDHEN and CDR2 SYDVKM.

This chain connects TRBV5-4 to TRBJ2-6; 7 bases are a match to TRBD2. The CDR3 length is 17 residues. Germline loops: CDR1 SGHNT, CDR2 YYREEE (reference sequence). The V and J ends lost 0 bases and 0 bases, in that order; junction bases with no gene match: 3. The CDR3 loop is CASSLVSGGSGANVLTF. CDR3 in DNA: TGTGCCAGCAGCTTGGTGTCGGGAGGCTCTGGGGCCAACGTCCTGACTTTC. Complete variable domain (other parts from reference TRBV5-4 and TRBJ2-6): ETGVTQSPTHLIKTRGQQVTLRCSSQSGHNTVSWYQQALGQGPQFIFQYYREEENGRGNFPPRFSGLQFPNYSSELNVNALELDDSALYLCASSLVSGGSGANVLTFGAGSRLTVL.

The J gene is TRBJ1-1, the V gene TRBV19; TRBD1 matches at 8 bases. This CDR3 is built from 13 residues. Germline CDR1 and CDR2: LNHDA and SQIVND (reference sequence). The ends lost 6 bases at V and 5 bases at J; junction bases unmatched: 5. CDR3 nucleotide sequence: TGTGCCAGTAGAGAGGACAGGGCTACTGAAGCTTTCTTT. Translating gives CASREDRATEAFF.

This CDR3 is CASSLGRVQYF. The DNA of the CDR3 is TGTGCCAGCAGTTTAGGGCGGGTCCAGTACTTC. The gene calls are TRBV27 and TRBJ2-5; weak D call: TRBD2 (5 bases). This CDR3 has 11 residues. The V and J ends lost 2 bases and 10 bases respectively, with 8 bases between them. The V gene's germline CDR1 is MNHEY and CDR2 SMNVEV (reference sequence).

This chain uses TRBV30 with TRBJ2-1, with D maybe TRBD2 (6 bases). Trimming left V 8 bases short and J 8 bases short, with 10 bases between. Per the germline V gene, CDR1 is GTSNPN and CDR2 is SVGIG (reference sequence). CDR3 size: 10 residues. CDR3 amino acids: CAAGRDEQFF. As DNA, the CDR3 is TGTGCCGCGGGGCGGGATGAGCAGTTCTTC.

This rearrangement joins TRBV29-1 to TRBJ2-1; D gene unclear. The V gene's germline CDR1 is SQVTM and CDR2 ANQGSEA. Trimming stripped 4 bases from V and 4 bases from J, with 14 bases between. This CDR3 region has 14 residues. Here the CDR3 DNA reads TGCAGCGTTGCGTCCCCTCGTTCGTACAATGAGCAGTTCTTC. It specifies CSVASPRSYNEQFF.

This clone showed up just a few times. The chain couples TRBV4-2 to TRBJ2-4; D perhaps matches TRBD2 (6 bases). Germline CDR1 and CDR2: LGHNA and YNFKEQ. CDR3 length: 14 residues. Between the trimmed V and J ends, which lost 2 bases and 1 base, there was a span of 6 bases. The CDR3 sequence is CASSQTSAKNIQYF. The CDR3 nucleotides are TGTGCCAGCAGCCAAACTAGCGCCAAAAACATTCAGTACTTC.

The chain links TRBV2 to TRBJ2-5, with 8 bases fitting TRBD1. The CDR3 consists of 13 residues. Germline assignment: CDR1 SNHLY and CDR2 FYNNEI. With 8 bases clipped from V and 5 bases from J, the junction kept 7 bases outside the gene matches. CDR3 amino acids: CASSTGEIETQYF. The CDR3 bases are TGTGCCAGCTCGACAGGGGAGATTGAGACCCAGTACTTC.

V is TRBV29-1 and J is TRBJ2-1; 14 positions agree with TRBD2. This CDR3 is 18 amino acids long. Trimming removed 7 bases from V and 7 bases from J; junction bases left unmatched: 18. CDR1 and CDR2 (germline): SQVTM, ANQGSEA. The DNA for the CDR3 is TGCAGCGCCCGGGGAGAGGCCGGGACTAGCGGGAGAAGGAATGAGCAGTTCTTC. Translated: CSARGEAGTSGRRNEQFF.